This T cell receptor beta chain is drawn from a study of neoadjuvant anti-PD-1 for oral cavity cancer. There are a few counts of this clone. Clones were sequenced by immunoSEQ multiplex PCR, and TCRdb holds only the in-frame ones, with some missing. Of 17,000 or so clones listed, 55% to 65% are singletons. This CDR3 is built from 17 residues. Germline V gene data show CDR1 as SGHRS and CDR2 as YFSETQ. Trimming cost V 0 bases and J 1 base, with 13 bases left between them. Material: PBMCs, obtained before nivolumab (anti-PD-1) treatment. J is TRBJ2-2 and V is TRBV5-1; tentatively, D is TRBD2 (5 bases). This TCR came from a person between 40 and 85 years old with oral cavity squamous cell carcinoma. The CDR3 DNA sequence: TGCGCCAGCAGCTTGGGAAGAGGGCCCGGGAACACCGGGGAGCTGTTTTTT. It encodes CASSLGRGPGNTGELFF.